This T cell receptor beta chain stems from a study of chemoradiotherapy in HPV16-positive cancers. Trimming removed 2 bases at V and 1 base at J, with 11 bases between. The CDR3 has 15 residues. In germline, CDR1 is LNHDA, CDR2 SQIVND (reference sequence). Over chemoradiotherapy, repertoires were sampled more than once. Produced via immunoSEQ multiplex PCR; TCRdb's table is partial and in-frame only. The sample shows roughly 70,000 clones, 88% of them seen only once. Study-level points and caveats: Non-HPV-specific T cells did not expand in tumors during treatment, whereas candidate HPV-specific clones and E7-related motifs did.

Remarks on this clone: Antigen specificity is unknown.

This receptor was obtained from a human donor with HPV-associated anogenital cancer. Material: blood, obtained from a patient who underwent chemoradiotherapy. This rearrangement joins TRBV19 to TRBJ1-1; D call uncertain. The DNA of the CDR3 is TGTGCCAGTAGTATATATGGAGGGAAGAACACTGAAGCTTTCTTT. This codes for CASSIYGGKNTEAFF.